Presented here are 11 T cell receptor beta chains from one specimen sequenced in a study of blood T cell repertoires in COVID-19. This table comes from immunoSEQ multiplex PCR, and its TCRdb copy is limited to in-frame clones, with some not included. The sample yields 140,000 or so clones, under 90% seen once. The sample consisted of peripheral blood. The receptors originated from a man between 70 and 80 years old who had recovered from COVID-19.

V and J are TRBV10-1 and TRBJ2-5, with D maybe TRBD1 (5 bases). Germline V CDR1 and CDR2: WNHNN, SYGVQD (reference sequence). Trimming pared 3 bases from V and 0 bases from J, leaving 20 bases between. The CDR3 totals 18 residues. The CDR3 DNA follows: TGCGCCAGCAGTGACTTCAGAGGAGAAGAACAGGACCAAGAGACCCAGTACTTC. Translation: CASSDFRGEEQDQETQYF.

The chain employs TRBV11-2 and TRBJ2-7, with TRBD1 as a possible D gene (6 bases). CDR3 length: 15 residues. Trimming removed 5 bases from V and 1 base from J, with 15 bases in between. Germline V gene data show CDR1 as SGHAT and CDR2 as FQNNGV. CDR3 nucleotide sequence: TGTGCCAGCAGCCTAAGTAGGCAGGGGTCCTACGAGCAGTACTTC. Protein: CASSLSRQGSYEQYF.

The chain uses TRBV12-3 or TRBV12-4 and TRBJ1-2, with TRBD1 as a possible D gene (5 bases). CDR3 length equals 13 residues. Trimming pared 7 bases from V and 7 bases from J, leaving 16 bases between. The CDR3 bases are TGTGCCAGCACCCTGGGACTAGAGGTTGGCTACACCTTC. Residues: CASTLGLEVGYTF.

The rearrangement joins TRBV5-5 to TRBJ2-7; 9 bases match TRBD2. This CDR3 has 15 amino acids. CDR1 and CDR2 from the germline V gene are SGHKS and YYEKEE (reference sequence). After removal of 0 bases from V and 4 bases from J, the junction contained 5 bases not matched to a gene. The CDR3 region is CASSLEAGGPYEQYF. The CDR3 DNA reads TGTGCCAGCAGCTTGGAGGCGGGAGGGCCTTACGAGCAGTACTTC.

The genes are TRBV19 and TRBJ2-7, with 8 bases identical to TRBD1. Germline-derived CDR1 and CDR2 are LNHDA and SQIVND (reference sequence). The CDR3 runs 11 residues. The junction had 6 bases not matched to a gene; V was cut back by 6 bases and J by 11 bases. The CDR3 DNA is TGTGCCAGTAGCCGACAGGGGTGGAAGTACTTC. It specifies CASSRQGWKYF.

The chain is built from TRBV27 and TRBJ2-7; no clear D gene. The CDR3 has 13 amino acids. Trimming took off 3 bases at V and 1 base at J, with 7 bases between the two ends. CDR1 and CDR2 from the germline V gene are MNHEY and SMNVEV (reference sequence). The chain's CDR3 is CASSFRGSYEQYF. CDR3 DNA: TGTGCCAGCAGTTTTCGCGGATCCTACGAGCAGTACTTC.

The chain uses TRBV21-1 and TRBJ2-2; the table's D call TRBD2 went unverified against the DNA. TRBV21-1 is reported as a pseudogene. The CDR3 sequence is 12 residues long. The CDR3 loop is CASSKASGELFF. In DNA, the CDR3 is TGTGCCAGCAGCAAAGCTAGCGGGGAGCTGTTTTTT.

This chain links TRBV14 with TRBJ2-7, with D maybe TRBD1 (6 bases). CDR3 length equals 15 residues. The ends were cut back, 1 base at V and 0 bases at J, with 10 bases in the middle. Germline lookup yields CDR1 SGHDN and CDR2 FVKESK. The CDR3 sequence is CASSQGGTISYEQYF. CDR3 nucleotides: TGTGCCAGCAGCCAAGGGGGGACAATCTCCTACGAGCAGTACTTC. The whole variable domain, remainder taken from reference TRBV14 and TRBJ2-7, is EAGVTQFPSHSVIEKGQTVTLRCDPISGHDNLYWYRRVMGKEIKFLLHFVKESKQDESGMPNNRFLAERTGGTYSTLKVQPAELEDSGVYFCASSQGGTISYEQYFGPGTRLTVT.

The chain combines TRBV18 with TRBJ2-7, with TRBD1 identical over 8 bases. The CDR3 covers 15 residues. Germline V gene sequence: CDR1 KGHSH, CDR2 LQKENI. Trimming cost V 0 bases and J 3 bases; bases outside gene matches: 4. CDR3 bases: TGTGCCAGCTCACCACCGAGCAGGGGGCTCTACGAGCAGTACTTC. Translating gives CASSPPSRGLYEQYF.

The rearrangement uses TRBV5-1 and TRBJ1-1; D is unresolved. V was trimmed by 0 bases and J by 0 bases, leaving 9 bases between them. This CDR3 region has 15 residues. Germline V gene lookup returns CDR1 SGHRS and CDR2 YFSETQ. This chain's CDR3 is CASSLEPGLNTEAFF. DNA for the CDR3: TGCGCCAGCAGCTTGGAACCAGGCCTGAACACTGAAGCTTTCTTT.

CDR3 region: CASSILGQASYNSPLHF. CDR3 nucleotides: TGTGCCAGCAGCATCCTAGGACAGGCCTCCTATAATTCACCCCTCCACTTT. The chain recombines TRBV21-1 with TRBJ1-6; the table's D call of TRBD1 was not tested on the DNA. TRBV21-1 is shown as a pseudogene. The CDR3 contains 17 residues.